Below are 27 T cell receptor beta chains sequenced from a single sample in a study of T cell repertoires in cytomegalovirus infection. Their target antigens are unknown. Using its own MiXCR run on the reads, TCRdb lists one record per CDR3 protein. The table records fewer than 1,000,000 distinct CDR3 sequences, approximately 31% of them present only once. Specimen: cultured CD8+ T cells from PBMCs, collected from culture after CMV antigen stimulation. Every receptor here comes from a human donor in good health (CMV status not recorded). Some clones in this sample may be carry-over from other donors' samples.

This clonotype was counted only a few times. The chain uses TRBV4-3 and TRBJ2-1, with TRBD2 as a possible D gene (6 bases). V lost 0 bases, J lost 2 bases, and 11 bases lay in between. Germline CDR1 and CDR2: LGHNA and YSLEER. The CDR3 extends over 16 amino acids. DNA for the CDR3: TGCGCCAGCAGCCAAGATGGCGGGGTCCCCTACAATGAGCAGTTCTTC. Its protein product is CASSQDGGVPYNEQFF.

This clonotype has more than one count but fewer than ten. The genes are TRBV14 and TRBJ1-1; TRBD1 agrees at 10 bases. This CDR3 has 15 amino acids. CDR1 and CDR2 (germline): SGHDN, FVKESK. V was clipped by 2 bases and J by 4 bases; unmatched bases: 4. The CDR3, as DNA: TGTGCCAGCAGCCAATACCGGACAGGGGGCACTGAAGCTTTCTTT. Translation: CASSQYRTGGTEAFF.

This clonotype came up many times. The chain has TRBV12-3 or TRBV12-4 and TRBJ2-7; D is tentatively TRBD1 or TRBD2 (5 bases each). Trimming left V 6 bases short and J 4 bases short, with 13 bases between. The CDR3 has 13 residues. CDR3 loop: CASRGPRSYEQYV. CDR3 DNA: TGTGCCAGCAGGGGACCGCGTTCTTACGAGCAGTACGTC.

This clonotype has a count of ten or more. V is TRBV7-2 and J is TRBJ2-7; maybe TRBD2 (6 bases). Germline loops: CDR1 SGHTA, CDR2 FQGNSA. The V end lost 5 bases, the J end lost 3 bases, and 14 bases lay between the germline ends. The CDR3 consists of 14 residues. CDR3 sequence: CASSGGSQHYEQYV. The CDR3 bases are TGTGCCAGCAGCGGGGGGTCCCAACACTACGAGCAGTACGTC.

In this sample, this clonotype turned up a few times. The genes are TRBV5-6 and TRBJ1-2, with TRBD1 matching over 7 bases. J gave up 2 bases and V 2 bases, and 6 bases lay outside the gene matches. Germline CDR1 is SGHDT and CDR2 is YYEEEE. This CDR3 is built from 15 residues. The CDR3 DNA follows: TGTGCCAGCAGCTTAACAGGGGCCCGAAACTATGGCTACACCTTC. Its protein product is CASSLTGARNYGYTF.

The DNA for the CDR3 is TGTGCCAGCTCCGCTGTCGGGCCAGATACGCAGTATTTT. Translating it yields CASSAVGPDTQYF. This chain uses TRBV6-2 or TRBV6-3 with TRBJ2-3; no firm D call. The CDR3 spans 13 residues. CDR1 is MNHEY, CDR2 SVGEGT, per germline. The V gene lost 8 bases and the J gene lost 4 bases, with 13 bases spanning the gap.

The chain couples TRBV19 to TRBJ1-1; 10 bases fit TRBD1. The germline V gene encodes CDR1 LNHDA and CDR2 SQIVND (reference sequence). This CDR3 is built from 13 residues. V trimming: 8 bases; J trimming: 1 base; junction bases outside the gene matches: 1. The CDR3 protein is CASGTGENTEAFF. Written as DNA, the CDR3 is TGTGCCAGTGGGACAGGGGAGAACACTGAAGCTTTCTTT.

This chain joins TRBV18 and TRBJ1-1, with TRBD1 matching over 9 bases. Unmatched junction bases numbered 2, after V lost 2 bases and J lost 4 bases. Germline assignment: CDR1 KGHSH and CDR2 LQKENI. The length of the CDR3 is 14 residues. The CDR3 bases are TGTGCCAGCTCACCAGTACAGGGGGCCACTGAAGCTTTCTTT. Its translation is CASSPVQGATEAFF.

On this clonotype: At one end, the junction sequence differs from germline, possibly due to a read error. The rearrangement joins TRBV7-9 to TRBJ2-5; 10 bases align to TRBD1. The CDR3 has 16 amino acids. The germline V gene encodes CDR1 SEHNR and CDR2 FQNEAQ (reference sequence). The DNA of the CDR3 is TGTGTCAGCAGCACTTGGGACAGGGGCCCTCAAGAGACCCAGTACTTC. Translating it yields CVSSTWDRGPQETQYF. Drawing the rest from reference TRBV7-9 and TRBJ2-5, the complete variable domain is DTGVSQNPRHKITKRGQNVTFRCDPISEHNRLYWYRQTLGQGPEFLTYFQNEAQLEKSRLLSDRFSAERPKGSFSTLEIQRTEQGDSAMYLCVSSTWDRGPQETQYFGPGTRLLVL.

This clonotype was counted at least ten times. The chain employs TRBV20-1 and TRBJ1-4; D perhaps matches TRBD1 (6 bases). Germline assignment: CDR1 DFQATT and CDR2 SNEGSKA (reference sequence). V dropped 0 bases and J dropped 8 bases, with 13 bases sitting between them. This CDR3 is 14 amino acids long. The CDR3 DNA sequence: TGCAGTGCTAGAGATACCAGGGGTGAGGAAAAACTGTTTTTT. It yields the protein CSARDTRGEEKLFF.

This clonotype was seen many times. The chain is built from TRBV19 and TRBJ1-1, with D possibly TRBD1 on 6 matching bases. V was shortened by 3 bases and J by 5 bases, with 16 bases between the two germline ends. The CDR3 loop spans 15 amino acids. In germline, CDR1 is LNHDA, CDR2 SQIVND (reference sequence). The CDR3 nucleotides are TGTGCCAGTAGTATTGAGGGCCAGGGGTTGACTGAAGCTTTCTTT. Translated, it gives CASSIEGQGLTEAFF.

This clonotype occurred a few times. V usage is TRBV7-8 and J usage is TRBJ2-5; 7 bases map to TRBD2. The CDR3 is 15 amino acids. V lost 6 bases and J lost 5; bases outside the gene matches: 12. Germline assignment: CDR1 SGHVS and CDR2 FQNEAQ. Here the CDR3 reads CASSSVAGVRETQYF. CDR3 bases: TGTGCCAGCAGTTCGGTGGCGGGGGTCCGCGAGACCCAGTACTTC.

The V gene is TRBV6-6, the J gene TRBJ2-7; D may be TRBD1 (6 bases). Germline V gene sequence: CDR1 MNHNY, CDR2 SVGAGI (reference sequence). Trimming took off 8 bases at V and 2 bases at J, with 25 bases between the two ends. This CDR3 has 17 amino acids. CDR3 bases: TGTGCCAGCGTCGATCGTGGCCGCCAGGGGAAGACCTACGAGCAGTACTTC. This gives the protein CASVDRGRQGKTYEQYF.

This clonotype was picked up a small number of times. This chain links TRBV7-6 with TRBJ1-4; 8 bases match TRBD1. The germline V gene encodes CDR1 SGHVS and CDR2 FNYEAQ. CDR3 length: 17 residues. V gave up 1 base and J gave up 8 bases; unmatched junction bases: 12. CDR3 bases: TGTGCCAGCAGCTTAGATCCGACAGGGGCCCGGGACGAAAAACTGTTTTTT. It codes for CASSLDPTGARDEKLFF.

This rearrangement joins TRBV6-9 to TRBJ2-3; D is ambiguous. The V and J ends lost 2 bases and 2 bases respectively, with 26 bases between them. Germline V lookup: CDR1 MNHGY, CDR2 SVAAGI. The CDR3 covers 20 residues. This chain's CDR3 is CASSYRRTLYWTSTTDTQYF. The CDR3, as DNA: TGTGCCAGCAGTTATCGCAGAACCTTGTACTGGACCTCTACCACAGATACGCAGTATTTT.

V is TRBV10-1 and J is TRBJ2-1; D is unclear. Trimming shortened V by 0 bases and J by 8 bases, and 8 bases separated the two germline ends. This CDR3 contains 13 residues. CDR1 and CDR2 from the germline V gene are WNHNN and SYGVQD (reference sequence). This CDR3 is CASSESGTDEQFF. CDR3 in DNA: TGCGCCAGCAGTGAGTCTGGAACTGATGAGCAGTTCTTC.

The table lists this clonotype with a few counts. V usage is TRBV27 and J usage is TRBJ2-3, with 9 bases aligning to TRBD2. Per the germline V gene, CDR1 is MNHEY and CDR2 is SMNVEV (reference sequence). After removal of 0 bases from V and 0 bases from J, the junction contained 7 bases not matched to a gene. This CDR3 has 18 amino acids. The CDR3 DNA reads TGTGCCAGCAGTTTATCTTGGCGAGCGGGGGGCAGCACAGATACGCAGTATTTT. Translating it yields CASSLSWRAGGSTDTQYF.

This clonotype was observed many times. This rearrangement joins TRBV7-2 to TRBJ1-4, with no clear D. Germline V lookup: CDR1 SGHTA, CDR2 FQGNSA. The CDR3 spans 16 residues. The germline V and J ends were trimmed by 3 bases and 8 bases, with 19 bases remaining between them. In DNA, the CDR3 is TGTGCCAGCAGCTTGAACCCGGGCCTTAAGGACGAAAAACTGTTTTTT. Amino acid sequence: CASSLNPGLKDEKLFF.

The chain uses TRBV19 and TRBJ2-5; D is uncertain. Trimming cost V 5 bases and J 4 bases, with 11 bases left between them. CDR3 size: 13 residues. Per the germline V gene, CDR1 is LNHDA and CDR2 is SQIVND (reference sequence). This chain's CDR3 is CASSLPPIETQYF. The CDR3 region has the DNA TGTGCCAGTAGTCTTCCTCCGATAGAGACCCAGTACTTC.

This clonotype was picked up many times. The rearrangement joins TRBV7-8 to TRBJ1-4, with D unresolved. V was shortened by 3 bases and J by 0 bases, with 5 bases between the two germline ends. The CDR3 length is 14 residues. The germline CDR1 and CDR2 sequences are SGHVS and FQNEAQ. CDR3 bases: TGTGCCAGCAGCTTGACAACAACTAATGAAAAACTGTTTTTT. Protein: CASSLTTTNEKLFF.

The sample holds a few counts of this clonotype. The chain joins TRBV6-2 or TRBV6-3 to TRBJ2-7; TRBD1 matches at 8 bases. The junction had 7 bases not matched to a gene; V was cut back by 0 bases and J by 3 bases. This CDR3 is 16 amino acids long. Germline assignment: CDR1 MNHEY and CDR2 SVGEGT. CDR3 DNA: TGTGCCAGCAGTTACTCGTCTCAGGACAGGGACTACGAGCAGTACGTC. Translating gives CASSYSSQDRDYEQYV.

This chain links TRBV9 with TRBJ2-7; no clear D. Germline V lookup: CDR1 SGDLS, CDR2 YYNGEE. This CDR3 spans 11 amino acids. As DNA, the CDR3 is TGTCCCCCGAGCGTGGGCTACGAGCAGTACGTC. It encodes CPPSVGYEQYV.

CDR3 amino acids: CASSPSPGQGAEAFF. CDR3 in DNA: TGTGCCAGCAGCCCCTCTCCGGGACAGGGCGCTGAAGCTTTCTTT. The J gene is TRBJ1-1, the V gene TRBV5-6, with 9 bases fitting TRBD1. V lost 4 bases to trimming and J lost 6 bases; unmatched junction nucleotides: 10. Germline V gene data show CDR1 as SGHDT and CDR2 as YYEEEE. The CDR3 runs 15 residues.

Many counts were recorded for this clonotype. CDR3 sequence reads: CASSLAAGQGIYGYTF. CDR3 DNA sequence: TGTGCCAGCAGCTTAGCGGCAGGACAGGGGATCTATGGCTACACCTTC. The V and J genes are TRBV7-8 and TRBJ1-2; 9 bases align to TRBD1. Trimming at V came to 0 bases and at J to 4 bases, leaving 6 bases not matched to a gene. CDR3 length: 16 residues. Germline CDR1 reads SGHVS; CDR2 reads FQNEAQ.

V gene TRBV7-9 combines with J gene TRBJ2-1; 9 bases align to TRBD1. The V segment lost 4 bases and the J segment 5 bases; nucleotides outside the gene matches: 9. The germline V gene has CDR1 SEHNR and CDR2 FQNEAQ (reference sequence). The CDR3 covers 16 residues. CDR3 DNA: TGTGCCAGCAGCTCTACAACAGGGGGCCTCAACAATGAGCAGTTCTTC. It codes for CASSSTTGGLNNEQFF.

This chain links TRBV12-5 with TRBJ2-5; D gene ambiguous. The V gene lost 3 bases and the J gene lost 5 bases, with 4 bases spanning the gap. Germline CDR1 is LGHNT and CDR2 is FRNRAP. The CDR3 is 11 residues long. The DNA for the CDR3 is TGTGCTAGTGGTTTAATCGAGACCCAGTACTTC. It specifies CASGLIETQYF.

The chain has TRBV6-5 and TRBJ2-3, with no clear D. V gave up 0 bases and J gave up 1 base, with 14 bases separating them. The germline CDR1 and CDR2 sequences are MNHEY and SVGAGI. This CDR3 comprises 17 residues. As DNA, the CDR3 is TGTGCCAGCAGTTACTCTAGAAAGGGAACCCGCACAGATACGCAGTATTTT. Its protein product is CASSYSRKGTRTDTQYF.